The rows below give T cell receptor beta chains drawn from one sample of a study of blood T cell repertoires in COVID-19. Measured with immunoSEQ multiplex PCR; TCRdb has only the in-frame clones, and not every one. The repertoire includes about 210,000 clones, around nine tenths of them detected once, and 5.5% to 8.5% sits in the top ten. Sequencing used PBMCs or T cells enriched from blood (not recorded which). These receptors all stem from a man aged 25-45 years in a cohort exposed to, infected with or recovered from COVID-19 (not recorded which). Each CDR3 is given with its conserved first and last residue. The D gene is left open where the match is weak. The size of a clone is reported for some rows only, either as once, few or many, or as a class for expanded clones.

len: 13
j_gene: TRBJ2-7
v_gene: TRBV10-3
d_gene: NA
abundance: NA
CDR3nt: TGTGCCATCAGGGAGACAGGCTCCTACGAGCAGTACTTC
CDR3aa: CAIRETGSYEQYF

len: 14
j_gene: TRBJ2-1
v_gene: TRBV19
d_gene: NA
abundance: NA
CDR3nt: TGTGCCAGTAGTATAACTAGCTCCTACAATGAGCAGTTCTTC
CDR3aa: CASSITSSYNEQFF

len: 18
j_gene: TRBJ2-3
v_gene: TRBV28
d_gene: TRBD2
abundance: NA
CDR3nt: TGTGCCAGCAGTTTTCTCGGGACTAGCGGGACGAACACAGATACGCAGTATTTT
CDR3aa: CASSFLGTSGTNTDTQYF

len: 14
j_gene: TRBJ2-1
v_gene: TRBV7-3
d_gene: TRBD2
abundance: NA
CDR3nt: TGTGCCAGCAGCTCTAGCGGGAGGGCCCAAGAGCAGTTCTTC
CDR3aa: CASSSSGRAQEQFF

len: 15
j_gene: TRBJ1-2
v_gene: TRBV11-2
d_gene: TRBD1
abundance: NA
CDR3nt: TGTGCCAGCAGCTTAGGACAGGGGAATGTCTATGGCTACACCTTC
CDR3aa: CASSLGQGNVYGYTF

len: 13
j_gene: TRBJ2-7
v_gene: TRBV3-1/TRBV3-2
d_gene: NA
abundance: NA
CDR3nt: TGTGCCAGCAGTTTCCGGTTAGCGGACGAGCAGTACTTC
CDR3aa: CASSFRLADEQYF

len: 14
j_gene: TRBJ2-7
v_gene: TRBV6-5
d_gene: NA
abundance: NA
CDR3nt: TGTGCCAGCAACTTGCGGGACAGTATCTACGAGCAGTACTTC
CDR3aa: CASNLRDSIYEQYF

len: 14
j_gene: TRBJ2-5
v_gene: TRBV6-5
d_gene: TRBD1
abundance: NA
CDR3nt: TGTGCCAGCAGGGGACAGGGGGCAGGAGAGACCCAGTACTTC
CDR3aa: CASRGQGAGETQYF

len: 19
j_gene: TRBJ2-7
v_gene: TRBV9
d_gene: TRBD2
abundance: NA
CDR3nt: TGTGCCAGCAGCTCCCCTTTAGTGTCTAGCGGGAGGCATTCCTACGAGCAGTACTTC
CDR3aa: CASSSPLVSSGRHSYEQYF

len: 11
j_gene: TRBJ2-1
v_gene: TRBV7-2
d_gene: NA
abundance: NA
CDR3nt: TGTGCCAGCAGCCGGCGGGAAGAGCAGTTCTTC
CDR3aa: CASSRREEQFF

len: 11
j_gene: TRBJ2-7
v_gene: TRBV18
d_gene: NA
abundance: once
CDR3nt: TGTGCCAGCTCCCCCCAGGGCGAGCAGTACTTC
CDR3aa: CASSPQGEQYF

len: 16
j_gene: TRBJ2-7
v_gene: TRBV6-1
d_gene: TRBD1
abundance: NA
CDR3nt: TGTGCCAGCAGTGCGTCCAGGGGGCGCTTCGTCCACGAGCAGTACTTC
CDR3aa: CASSASRGRFVHEQYF

len: 15
j_gene: TRBJ2-7
v_gene: TRBV18
d_gene: NA
abundance: NA
CDR3nt: TGTGCCAGCTCACCACCCACCGGTCGCTCCTACGAGCAGTACTTC
CDR3aa: CASSPPTGRSYEQYF

len: 16
j_gene: TRBJ2-2
v_gene: TRBV7-9
d_gene: NA
abundance: NA
CDR3nt: TGTGCCAGCAGCTTAACCGTGGGAGGGAACACCGGGGAGCTGTTTTTT
CDR3aa: CASSLTVGGNTGELFF

len: 15
j_gene: TRBJ2-2
v_gene: TRBV27
d_gene: TRBD1
abundance: few
CDR3nt: TGTGCCAGCACCTTAGGGACAGTGAACACCGGGGAGCTGTTTTTT
CDR3aa: CASTLGTVNTGELFF

len: 14
j_gene: TRBJ2-1
v_gene: TRBV6-5
d_gene: TRBD1
abundance: NA
CDR3nt: TGTGCCAGTAGGCCGGGACAGGAATACAATGAGCAGTTCTTC
CDR3aa: CASRPGQEYNEQFF

len: 16
j_gene: TRBJ2-2
v_gene: TRBV19
d_gene: NA
abundance: NA
CDR3nt: TGTGCCAGTAGTCCCGACGGCCTAGGGAACACCGGGGAGCTGTTTTTT
CDR3aa: CASSPDGLGNTGELFF

len: 20
j_gene: TRBJ2-2
v_gene: TRBV27
d_gene: TRBD2
abundance: NA
CDR3nt: TGTGCCAGCAGTTTAGACCCCAACCCTAGCGGGAGGCCCGGCACCGGGGAGCTGTTTTTT
CDR3aa: CASSLDPNPSGRPGTGELFF

len: 15
j_gene: TRBJ2-2
v_gene: TRBV25-1
d_gene: TRBD1
abundance: once
CDR3nt: TGTGCCAGCAGTGGGGACAGGGGAATAAACGGGGAGCTGTTTTTT
CDR3aa: CASSGDRGINGELFF

len: 14
j_gene: TRBJ1-1
v_gene: TRBV5-4
d_gene: NA
abundance: NA
CDR3nt: TGTGCCAGCAGCTTGTGGAGGGAGAAGACTGAAGCTTTCTTT
CDR3aa: CASSLWREKTEAFF

len: 18
j_gene: TRBJ2-2
v_gene: TRBV11-3
d_gene: TRBD1
abundance: NA
CDR3nt: TGTGCCAGCAGCTTATCCCATGTGGGGACAGGGGGCACCGGGGAGCTGTTTTTT
CDR3aa: CASSLSHVGTGGTGELFF

len: 18
j_gene: TRBJ2-6
v_gene: TRBV6-4
d_gene: NA
abundance: NA
CDR3nt: TGTGCCAGCAGTCCAAAAAGCGGAATCCCCTCTGGGGCCAACGTCCTGACTTTC
CDR3aa: CASSPKSGIPSGANVLTF

len: 16
j_gene: TRBJ2-3
v_gene: TRBV9
d_gene: NA
abundance: few
CDR3nt: TGTGCCAGCAGCGTAGGAACGCAGGTCTCAGGGGATACGCAGTATTTT
CDR3aa: CASSVGTQVSGDTQYF

len: 14
j_gene: TRBJ2-2
v_gene: TRBV19
d_gene: NA
abundance: once
CDR3nt: TGTGCCAGTACAAGTAGCACGAACACCGGGGAGCTGTTTTTT
CDR3aa: CASTSSTNTGELFF

len: 16
j_gene: TRBJ1-6
v_gene: TRBV27
d_gene: TRBD1
abundance: once
CDR3nt: TGTGCCAGCAATACGAATCGGGACAGCAAAAATTCACCCCTCCACTTT
CDR3aa: CASNTNRDSKNSPLHF

len: 17
j_gene: TRBJ1-6
v_gene: TRBV11-2
d_gene: NA
abundance: NA
CDR3nt: TGTGCCAGCAGCTTAGATCTCAAGGCGGCAAGCTATTCACCCCTCCACTTT
CDR3aa: CASSLDLKAASYSPLHF

len: 18
j_gene: TRBJ2-7
v_gene: TRBV5-1
d_gene: NA
abundance: NA
CDR3nt: TGCGCCAGCAGCTTGGTACCAGACTCTAGCTTAATGGGTTACGAGCAGTACTTC
CDR3aa: CASSLVPDSSLMGYEQYF

len: 16
j_gene: TRBJ2-3
v_gene: TRBV5-4
d_gene: TRBD2
abundance: once
CDR3nt: TGTGCCAGCAGCTTGGGTTCCGCGGGAGGGCCTGATACGCAGTATTTT
CDR3aa: CASSLGSAGGPDTQYF

len: 14
j_gene: TRBJ2-5
v_gene: TRBV7-8
d_gene: TRBD2
abundance: NA
CDR3nt: TGTGCCAGCACGCGGGAGGGTGGGGAAGAGACCCAGTACTTC
CDR3aa: CASTREGGEETQYF

len: 15
j_gene: TRBJ2-7
v_gene: TRBV25-1
d_gene: TRBD2
abundance: NA
CDR3nt: TGTGCCAGCAGTGAAAGGGTAGCGGGAGGAGTGGAGCAGTACTTC
CDR3aa: CASSERVAGGVEQYF

len: 16
j_gene: TRBJ2-7
v_gene: TRBV29-1
d_gene: TRBD1
abundance: NA
CDR3nt: TGCAGCGTTGTGGGCCTCAGGACAGGGACCTCGTACGAGCAGTACTTC
CDR3aa: CSVVGLRTGTSYEQYF

len: 13
j_gene: TRBJ1-5
v_gene: TRBV27
d_gene: NA
abundance: many
CDR3nt: TGTGCCAGCAGTTTTAGTTCGGGACAGCCCCAGCATTTT
CDR3aa: CASSFSSGQPQHF

len: 16
j_gene: TRBJ2-5
v_gene: TRBV5-1
d_gene: TRBD2
abundance: NA
CDR3nt: TGCGCCAGCAGCCCGGGACTAGCGGGGTACCAAGAGACCCAGTACTTC
CDR3aa: CASSPGLAGYQETQYF

len: 14
j_gene: TRBJ1-3
v_gene: TRBV5-1
d_gene: TRBD1
abundance: NA
CDR3nt: TGCGCCAGCAGCTTGGGACAGGGTCAGGACACCATATATTTT
CDR3aa: CASSLGQGQDTIYF

len: 16
j_gene: TRBJ2-1
v_gene: TRBV11-2
d_gene: TRBD2
abundance: NA
CDR3nt: TGTGCCAGCAGCTTAGGACCGGGGGGAAGCTACAATGAGCAGTTCTTC
CDR3aa: CASSLGPGGSYNEQFF

len: 16
j_gene: TRBJ2-1
v_gene: TRBV24-1
d_gene: TRBD2
abundance: NA
CDR3nt: TGTGCCACCAGTGGCGTTAAAGCGGGAGGGCACAATGAGCAGTTCTTC
CDR3aa: CATSGVKAGGHNEQFF

len: 11
j_gene: TRBJ2-7
v_gene: TRBV12-3/TRBV12-4
d_gene: TRBD2
abundance: NA
CDR3nt: TGTGCCATCGGGGCGGGGGACGAGCAGTACTTC
CDR3aa: CAIGAGDEQYF

len: 14
j_gene: TRBJ2-7
v_gene: TRBV28
d_gene: NA
abundance: NA
CDR3nt: TGTGCCAGCACCCTCAGTTCCATCTCCTACGAGCAGTACTTC
CDR3aa: CASTLSSISYEQYF

len: 17
j_gene: TRBJ1-3
v_gene: TRBV6-1
d_gene: NA
abundance: NA
CDR3nt: TGTGCCAGCAGTGCGAGCGGTCCCGGGTACTCTGGAAACACCATATATTTT
CDR3aa: CASSASGPGYSGNTIYF

len: 14
j_gene: TRBJ1-1
v_gene: TRBV11-2
d_gene: NA
abundance: NA
CDR3nt: TGTGCCAGCAGCGAACGGACAAAGGAGACTGAAGCTTTCTTT
CDR3aa: CASSERTKETEAFF

len: 17
j_gene: TRBJ1-2
v_gene: TRBV28
d_gene: NA
abundance: NA
CDR3nt: TGTGCCAGCAGTTTGAGTGGGCTTCAAATCCTTAACTATGGCTACACCTTC
CDR3aa: CASSLSGLQILNYGYTF

len: 13
j_gene: TRBJ2-1
v_gene: TRBV12-3/TRBV12-4
d_gene: NA
abundance: NA
CDR3nt: TGTGCCAGCAGTTCCACTAGATACAATGAGCAGTTCTTC
CDR3aa: CASSSTRYNEQFF

len: 15
j_gene: TRBJ1-2
v_gene: TRBV25-1
d_gene: TRBD1
abundance: NA
CDR3nt: TGTGCCAGCAGTGCCAGGACAGGTATTCTGTATGGCTACACCTTC
CDR3aa: CASSARTGILYGYTF

len: 16
j_gene: TRBJ2-1
v_gene: TRBV19
d_gene: TRBD2
abundance: NA
CDR3nt: TGTGCCAGTAGTCCGGTTCGACTAGCGGGAGATCTTGAGCAGTTCTTC
CDR3aa: CASSPVRLAGDLEQFF

len: 15
j_gene: TRBJ1-6
v_gene: TRBV14
d_gene: NA
abundance: NA
CDR3nt: TGTGCCAGCAGCCAAGTGGGGGGGTATAATTCACCCCTCCACTTT
CDR3aa: CASSQVGGYNSPLHF

len: 15
j_gene: TRBJ1-4
v_gene: TRBV28
d_gene: TRBD1
abundance: NA
CDR3nt: TGTGCCAGCAGTCTAACAGGGGATGTTAATGAAAAACTGTTTTTT
CDR3aa: CASSLTGDVNEKLFF

len: 15
j_gene: TRBJ1-1
v_gene: TRBV29-1
d_gene: TRBD1
abundance: NA
CDR3nt: TGCAGCGTTGAAGCCGAGGGGACAGGCGAGGGCGGAGCTTTCTTT
CDR3aa: CSVEAEGTGEGGAFF

len: 13
j_gene: TRBJ1-1
v_gene: TRBV11-2
d_gene: NA
abundance: NA
CDR3nt: TGTGCCAGCAGCTTTAGAGGGGGCACTGAAGCTTTCTTT
CDR3aa: CASSFRGGTEAFF